The 17 T cell receptor beta chains listed next were all sequenced from one sample in a study of CD4+ T cells in melanoma. The assay was immunoSEQ multiplex PCR, and TCRdb's table has in-frame clones only and misses some. The data show about 110,000 clones, over 80% seen once. The sequenced sample was peripheral blood. These TCRs come from a human donor with melanoma.

This clone was recorded once. This chain connects TRBV28 to TRBJ2-3; D not certain. Germline-derived CDR1 and CDR2 are MDHEN and SYDVKM. V was cut by 3 bases and J by 3 bases, with 4 bases left in between. The CDR3 spans 12 residues. In DNA form, the CDR3 reads TGTGCCAGCAGTTTCCTTACAGATACGCAGTATTTT. Its translation is CASSFLTDTQYF.

V is TRBV5-5 and J is TRBJ1-3, with a tentative D call TRBD1 (6 bases). The CDR3 runs 15 residues. V was shortened by 4 bases and J by 3 bases, with 14 bases between the two germline ends. Germline V gene data show CDR1 as SGHKS and CDR2 as YYEKEE (reference sequence). The CDR3 DNA reads TGTGCCAGCAGCCCCGGGGGGGCAGTTGGAAACACCATATATTTT. This encodes CASSPGGAVGNTIYF.

This chain links TRBV9 with TRBJ2-2, with 10 bases lining up with TRBD1. CDR1 SGDLS and CDR2 YYNGEE come from the germline V gene. CDR3 length: 17 residues. V lost 0 bases, J lost 6 bases, and 8 bases stayed unmatched. CDR3 amino acids: CASSVDGTGDIAGELFF. The DNA of the CDR3 is TGTGCCAGCAGCGTAGACGGGACAGGGGATATCGCCGGGGAGCTGTTTTTT.

V is TRBV7-2 and J is TRBJ1-6, with D perhaps TRBD1 (6 bases). CDR1 and CDR2 from the germline V gene are SGHTA and FQGNSA. Trimming shortened V by 0 bases and J by 4 bases, and 7 bases separated the two germline ends. The CDR3 contains 15 residues. The CDR3 sequence is CASSLATGYNSPLHF. The CDR3 nucleotides are TGTGCCAGCAGCTTAGCGACAGGATATAATTCACCCCTCCACTTT.

This chain uses TRBV4-1 with TRBJ2-5; either TRBD1 or TRBD2 may fit D (5 bases each). The length of the CDR3 is 16 residues. The germline V gene encodes CDR1 MGHRA and CDR2 YSYEKL. V lost 4 bases and J 2 bases, leaving 17 bases between the germline ends. The CDR3 DNA sequence: TGCGCCAGCAGCCTCCGGGACCGCCTCTGGCAAGAGACCCAGTACTTC. Translation: CASSLRDRLWQETQYF.

The chain uses TRBV6-4 and TRBJ2-1, with D unclear. The CDR3 loop spans 13 amino acids. Trimming removed 4 bases at V and 10 bases at J, with 14 bases between. The V gene's germline CDR1 is MRHNA and CDR2 SNTAGT. The CDR3 DNA reads as TGTGCCAGCAGTGGAGAGGTTCGCGGAGAGCAGTTCTTC. Protein product: CASSGEVRGEQFF.

The rearrangement uses TRBV19 and TRBJ2-7, with D perhaps matching TRBD1 (6 bases). CDR1 and CDR2 from the germline V gene are LNHDA and SQIVND (reference sequence). Trimming shortened V by 8 bases and J by 4 bases, and 9 bases separated the two germline ends. The CDR3 sequence is 11 residues long. CDR3: CASSQGYEQYF. The CDR3 bases are TGTGCCAGTTCACAGGGATACGAGCAGTACTTC.

This chain uses TRBV18 with TRBJ2-7; unclear D gene. V was trimmed by 2 bases and J by 3 bases, leaving 14 bases between them. Per germline, CDR1 KGHSH and CDR2 LQKENI. This CDR3 is 15 amino acids long. The CDR3 spells CASSPLRDTLYEQYF. The CDR3 DNA reads TGTGCCAGCTCACCATTGCGCGACACCCTCTACGAGCAGTACTTC.

This chain connects TRBV28 to TRBJ2-7; no reliable D call. Germline V CDR1 and CDR2: MDHEN, SYDVKM. V lost 6 bases to trimming and J lost 6 bases, with 12 bases between them. This CDR3 has 12 amino acids. DNA for the CDR3: TGTGCCAGCAGCACAATAGGCTTCGAGCAGTACTTC. Translation: CASSTIGFEQYF.

The gene calls are TRBV18 and TRBJ1-3; D remains unclear. Germline lookup yields CDR1 KGHSH and CDR2 LQKENI. V was cut by 4 bases and J by 0 bases, with 4 bases left in between. The CDR3 contains 13 residues. This CDR3 is CASSQGSGNTIYF. The CDR3 DNA sequence: TGTGCCAGCTCACAGGGCTCTGGAAACACCATATATTTT.

V and J are TRBV7-2 and TRBJ2-3, with D perhaps matching TRBD2 (6 bases). V lost 5 bases to trimming and J lost 2 bases, with 17 bases between them. The CDR3 totals 16 residues. CDR1 is SGHTA and CDR2 is FQGNSA in the germline V gene. The CDR3 reads CASSVRTGLTTDTQYF. The CDR3 bases are TGTGCCAGCAGCGTGAGAACGGGACTTACCACAGATACGCAGTATTTT.

The chain employs TRBV11-3 and TRBJ2-3, with a tentative D call TRBD2 (5 bases). The CDR3 is 12 amino acids. With 5 bases removed from V and 5 bases from J, the gap between germline ends came to 8 bases. Germline values: CDR1 SGHNT, CDR2 YENEEA. The CDR3 nucleotides are TGTGCCAGCAGCGTTAGCGAAGATACGCAGTATTTT. This translates into CASSVSEDTQYF.

This chain's CDR3 is CASSLARVEGAGTEAFF. The CDR3 DNA reads TGCGCCAGCAGCTTGGCCAGAGTCGAGGGCGCAGGCACTGAAGCTTTCTTT. This chain uses TRBV5-1 with TRBJ1-1, with D hard to call. Germline V gene data show CDR1 as SGHRS and CDR2 as YFSETQ. Trimming removed 0 bases from V and 4 bases from J, with 19 bases in between. The CDR3 length is 17 residues.

The sample holds one count of this clone. The J gene is TRBJ2-5, the V gene TRBV27; tentatively, D is TRBD2 (5 bases). V dropped 3 bases and J dropped 5 bases, with 13 bases sitting between them. This CDR3 comprises 14 residues. Germline V gene lookup returns CDR1 MNHEY and CDR2 SMNVEV (reference sequence). DNA of the CDR3: TGTGCCAGCAGTTTGGGAGTCAAAACGGAGACCCAGTACTTC. This encodes CASSLGVKTETQYF.

This chain uses TRBV6-5 with TRBJ2-7; TRBD1 agrees at 7 bases. The germline CDR1 and CDR2 sequences are MNHEY and SVGAGI. Unmatched junction bases numbered 9, after V lost 5 bases and J lost 2 bases. This CDR3 has 15 residues. The CDR3 DNA is TGTGCCAGCAGTCCAACCGGGACAGCGGCCTACGAGCAGTACTTC. It translates to CASSPTGTAAYEQYF.

This clone was detected once. The chain has TRBV5-1 and TRBJ1-5; 9 positions agree with TRBD1. The CDR3 spans 14 residues. Trimming cost V 4 bases and J 11 bases; bases outside gene matches: 10. Germline V lookup: CDR1 SGHRS, CDR2 YFSETQ. DNA of the CDR3: TGCGCCAGCAGCCCAACAGGGGGCACACAGTCCCAGCATTTT. Its translation is CASSPTGGTQSQHF.

V is TRBV7-6 and J is TRBJ1-3; 8 positions agree with TRBD1. The CDR3 consists of 14 residues. Germline CDR1 is SGHVS and CDR2 is FNYEAQ. The ends lost 5 bases at V and 4 bases at J; junction bases unmatched: 4. Written as DNA, the CDR3 is TGTGCCAGCAGCGTAGGGACAGGAGGAAACACCATATATTTT. Translated: CASSVGTGGNTIYF.